This is a list of T cell receptor beta chains from one sample in a study of shared clonotypes between healthy human individuals. Libraries were prepared by immunoSEQ multiplex PCR; TCRdb keeps only in-frame clonotypes and omits some of them. The sample includes 450,000 to 600,000 clones, about four fifths of them seen just once. The sample comprised PBMCs. The receptors were gathered from a woman aged 35 to 49 in good health. Some clones in this sample may be carry-over from other donors' samples. Both conserved end residues are part of each CDR3. D genes are given only for firm matches. Some rows have no size entry. The others give once, few or many, or a class for an expanded clone.

. TRBJ2-5 TRBD2 14 TRBV11-2 CASRRGTSGETQYF TGTGCCAGCAGACGCGGGACTAGCGGAGAGACCCAGTACTTC
. TRBJ2-6 TRBD1 20 TRBV4-3 CASSQDFVDRVISGANVLTF TGCGCCAGCAGCCAAGACTTCGTGGACAGGGTAATCTCTGGGGCCAACGTCCTGACTTTC
many TRBJ2-1 . 15 TRBV4-2 CASSQDGNSHNEQFF TGTGCCAGCAGCCAAGATGGGAATAGCCACAATGAGCAGTTCTTC
once TRBJ1-1 . 15 TRBV14 CASSPVGRTGAEAFF TGTGCCAGCAGCCCCGTGGGCAGAACAGGCGCTGAAGCTTTCTTT
. TRBJ2-1 TRBD2 16 TRBV11-3 CASSLDGSGLYNEQFF TGTGCCAGCAGCTTAGATGGTAGCGGGCTTTACAATGAGCAGTTCTTC
. TRBJ2-4 . 14 TRBV7-9 CASSAQTDSNIQYF TGTGCCAGCAGCGCCCAGACAGATTCAAACATTCAGTACTTC
. TRBJ2-7 TRBD2 16 TRBV28 CASSLLPGTNPGEQYF TGTGCCAGCAGTTTACTCCCCGGGACTAACCCCGGCGAGCAGTACTTC
. TRBJ2-1 . 15 TRBV7-2 CASSLTTAGNDEQFF TGTGCCAGCAGTCTCACCACCGCCGGGAACGATGAGCAGTTCTTC
. TRBJ2-5 . 15 TRBV9 CASSAGAFGVETQYF TGTGCCAGCAGCGCTGGGGCGTTTGGAGTAGAGACCCAGTACTTC
once TRBJ2-2 . 13 TRBV27 CASSLSGAGELFF TGTGCCAGCAGTTTATCGGGAGCCGGGGAGCTGTTTTTT
few TRBJ1-1 . 14 TRBV7-3 CASSSGTSGTEAFF TGTGCCAGCAGCTCTGGGACCTCGGGAACTGAAGCTTTCTTT
. TRBJ2-7 . 16 TRBV18 CASSPLGRVGGYEQYF TGTGCCAGCTCACCACTTGGGAGGGTAGGGGGCTACGAGCAGTACTTC
. TRBJ2-5 . 16 TRBV12-5 CASGLGVSGAGETQYF TGTGCTAGTGGTTTAGGAGTTTCAGGGGCTGGGGAGACCCAGTACTTC
. TRBJ1-1 . 13 TRBV6-1 CASSGEPNTEAFF TGTGCCAGCAGTGGGGAGCCGAACACTGAAGCTTTCTTT
. TRBJ2-4 TRBD1 14 TRBV29-1 CSVGVDQGQGIQYF TGCAGCGTTGGGGTGGATCAGGGACAGGGTATTCAGTACTTC
. TRBJ2-5 TRBD1 14 TRBV28 CASSSRTGVETQYF TGTGCCAGCAGTTCCCGGACAGGGGTGGAGACCCAGTACTTC
. TRBJ1-2 . 12 TRBV6-5 CASKTGGYGYTF TGTGCCAGCAAAACGGGCGGCTATGGCTACACCTTC
. TRBJ2-7 TRBD2 15 TRBV4-2 CASSQSGTKSYEQYF TGTGCCAGCAGCCAATCCGGGACTAAGTCGTACGAGCAGTACTTC
. TRBJ2-1 TRBD2 15 TRBV27 CASKTGTNEYNEQFF TGTGCCAGCAAGACCGGGACTAACGAATACAATGAGCAGTTCTTC
. TRBJ2-5 . 13 TRBV2 CASSEVIQETQYF TGTGCCAGCAGTGAAGTTATCCAAGAGACCCAGTACTTC
. TRBJ1-5 TRBD1 15 TRBV6-1 CASSGRTGDHQPQHF TGTGCCAGCAGTGGACGGACAGGGGACCACCAGCCCCAGCATTTT
. TRBJ1-1 . 11 TRBV7-9 CASSLQTEAFF TGTGCCAGCAGCTTACAGACTGAAGCTTTCTTT
few TRBJ1-1 . 13 TRBV7-6 CASSPHENTEAFF TGTGCCAGCAGCCCCCATGAGAACACTGAAGCTTTCTTT
. TRBJ1-1 . 13 TRBV7-7 CASSEERNTEAFF TGTGCCAGCAGCGAGGAGAGAAACACTGAAGCTTTCTTT
. TRBJ1-4 . 14 TRBV19 CASNWAATNEKLFF TGTGCCAGTAACTGGGCCGCAACTAATGAAAAACTGTTTTTT
. TRBJ1-6 . 15 TRBV2 CASSADRRGDSPLHF TGTGCCAGCAGTGCCGACAGGAGGGGAGATTCACCCCTCCACTTT
. TRBJ2-2 . 15 TRBV11-2 CASSLAPQNTGELFF TGTGCCAGCAGCTTAGCCCCACAGAACACCGGGGAGCTGTTTTTT
. TRBJ2-1 TRBD2 15 TRBV6-5 CASSLSSGRGYEQFF TGTGCCAGCAGTCTCTCTAGCGGGAGGGGGTATGAGCAGTTCTTC
many TRBJ2-4 . 16 TRBV9 CASSPRATLAKNIQYF TGTGCCAGCAGCCCCCGGGCGACATTAGCCAAAAACATTCAGTACTTC
. TRBJ1-1 . 14 TRBV28 CASSPPGAAPEAFF TGTGCCAGCAGTCCCCCCGGGGCAGCTCCTGAAGCTTTCTTT
. TRBJ2-3 . 14 TRBV5-1 CASSLASDGDTQYF TGCGCCAGCAGCTTGGCCTCGGACGGAGATACGCAGTATTTT
once TRBJ2-3 TRBD2 13 TRBV9 CASTSGSTDTQYF TGTGCCAGTACTAGCGGGAGCACAGATACGCAGTATTTT
. TRBJ2-1 TRBD1 14 TRBV19 CASSRLKGAVEQFF TGTGCCAGTAGTAGATTAAAGGGGGCGGTTGAGCAGTTCTTC
. TRBJ2-7 . 12 TRBV28 CASSLLAYEQYF TGTGCCAGCAGTTTACTAGCCTACGAGCAGTACTTC
. TRBJ1-1 . 15 TRBV10-3 CAISEPSWVSTEAFF TGTGCCATCAGTGAGCCAAGCTGGGTGAGCACTGAAGCTTTCTTT
. TRBJ1-1 TRBD1 13 TRBV30 CAWTGGGNTEAFF TGTGCCTGGACAGGGGGCGGGAACACTGAAGCTTTCTTT
. TRBJ1-5 . 14 TRBV7-8 CASSRGRADQPQHF TGTGCCAGCAGCCGCGGACGGGCAGATCAGCCCCAGCATTTT
. TRBJ2-7 . 12 TRBV2 CASSGQNYEQYF TGTGCCAGCAGTGGACAGAACTACGAGCAGTACTTC